This T cell receptor (beta chain) was identified in a study of T cell responses to AZD1222 COVID-19 vaccine. Study findings and constraints: The peak T cell response came first, and repertoires were sampled only after it. At baseline, seropositivity was found in only six AZD1222 recipients.

This table comes from immunoSEQ multiplex PCR, and its TCRdb copy is limited to in-frame clones, with some not included. The repertoire holds approximately 140,000 clones, with about nine tenths as singletons. Details on this clone: The antigen is not known.

The origin of this receptor is an adult who received the AZD1222 COVID-19 vaccine. This material consisted of peripheral blood, taken 28 days after the second AZD1222 dose.

The CDR3 DNA sequence: TGTGCCAGCAGTTCCGAGACAGGAACCTCCTACAATGAGCAGTTCTTC. This encodes CASSSETGTSYNEQFF. V usage is TRBV6-5 and J usage is TRBJ2-1; the D gene is possibly TRBD1 (6 bases). V was pared by 4 bases and J by 0 bases, with 13 bases between. Germline V gives CDR1 MNHEY, CDR2 SVGAGI. The CDR3 runs to 16 residues.